This TCR beta chain emerged from a study of blood T cells in healthy people across ages. Together with a sample-barcoded 5' primer, a J-beta primer mix was included in a second PCR lasting about 7 to 11 cycles. Via MiXCR, TCRdb re-called the 5' RACE reads, giving one row per CDR3 protein. The table includes approximately 730,000 distinct CDR3 sequences, less than 70% detected once. There are a few counts of this clonotype. Deletions cut 7 bases from V and 0 bases from J, with 9 bases between. There are 15 residues in the CDR3. The germline V gene has CDR1 KGHDR and CDR2 SFDVKD. The chain employs TRBV24-1 and TRBJ2-6; D ambiguous. The TCR sequence derives from an elderly man in good health. Sequences were obtained from blood. CDR3 in amino acids: CATSADGSGANVLTF. In DNA form, the CDR3 reads TGTGCCACCAGCGCAGACGGCTCTGGGGCCAACGTCCTGACTTTC.